This section outlines one TCR beta chain sequence together with its context. The antigen is undetermined. The sample is drawn from a study of beta chain features in type 1 diabetes. The trim removed 3 bases at V and 3 bases at J, leaving 3 bases unmatched. There are 14 residues in the CDR3. Germline V gene data show CDR1 as SGHTS and CDR2 as YDEGEE. The collection from each donor was one heparinised blood draw averaging around 0.11 L. The investigators reverse transcribed all of the isolated RNA, so they sequenced expressed TCRB transcripts. Assay used: immunoSEQ multiplex PCR; TCRdb lists only in-frame clones, some missing. In the table there are approximately 600,000 clones, roughly an eighth of which are singletons. Study-wide results and caveats: A greater similarity of naive, central memory and Treg TCRB repertoires was seen among patients than among healthy donors. People with Type 1 diabetes carried modestly yet significantly shorter TCRB CDR3s in all four CD4+ subsets.

The rearrangement uses TRBV5-8 and TRBJ1-5; 7 bases line up with TRBD1. The source of this sequence is a young man with type 1 diabetes. Sequenced input: naive CD4+ T cells from blood. CDR3 residues: CASSSGQFNQPQHF. CDR3 DNA sequence: TGTGCCAGCAGCTCGGGACAGTTCAATCAGCCCCAGCATTTT.